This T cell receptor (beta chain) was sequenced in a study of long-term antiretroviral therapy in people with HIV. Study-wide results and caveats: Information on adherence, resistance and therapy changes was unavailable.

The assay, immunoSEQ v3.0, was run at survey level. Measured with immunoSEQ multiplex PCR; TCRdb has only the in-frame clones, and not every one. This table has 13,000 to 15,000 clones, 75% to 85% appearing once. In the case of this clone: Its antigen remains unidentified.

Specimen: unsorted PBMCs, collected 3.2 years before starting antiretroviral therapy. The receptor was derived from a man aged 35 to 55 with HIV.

The chain's CDR3 is CASSESGRGRSEAFF. CDR3 in DNA: TGTGCCAGCAGTGAATCGGGCAGGGGTAGATCTGAAGCTTTCTTT. The V call is TRBV25-1, the J call TRBJ1-1; perhaps TRBD1 as D (6 bases). This CDR3 spans 15 amino acids. CDR1 MGHDK and CDR2 SYGVNS come from the germline V gene. Deletions cut 1 base from V and 6 bases from J, with 15 bases between.